This TCR beta chain was identified in a study of immune cell composition in non-small cell lung cancer. In this sample, this clone turned up a few times. Clones were read by immunoSEQ multiplex PCR, and TCRdb kept only the in-frame ones, dropping some. Of more than 11,000 clones in the sample, more than 65% were seen once. The material sequenced was lung tumor tissue. The source is a human donor with non-small cell lung cancer.

CDR3 region: CASSLSWSSYNSPLHF. The CDR3 DNA follows: TGTGCCAGCAGCTTATCCTGGAGCTCCTATAATTCACCCCTCCACTTT. V gene TRBV7-2 combines with J gene TRBJ1-6; D is undetermined. Germline CDR1 SGHTA, CDR2 FQGNSA. The CDR3 spans 16 residues. V gave up 2 bases and J gave up 0 bases, with 8 bases separating them.